The T cell receptor (beta chain) under discussion was sequenced for a study of beta chain features in type 1 diabetes (dated by TCRdb to the late 2010s). The study in broad terms: No differences in mean age, gender distribution, total cell number or subset yield were found between patients and healthy donors. Regulatory and stem cell-like memory subsets were isolated from only 8 patients and roughly eight healthy donors, whereas naive and central memory subsets came from all 30 or so donors. In the study, recently diagnosed type 1 diabetes patients and matched healthy donors were compared on the TCRB repertoires of their sorted circulating CD4+ T cell subsets. A total of under 140,000,000 sorted cells were examined across all samples, and the number of cells per subset was strongly correlated with RNA yield.

From the cysteine through the phenylalanine, the CDR3 covers 16 amino acids. The entry retains the CDR3 DNA only, 48 bases that are in frame from base 1. The germline V gene gives CDR1 as SNHLY and CDR2 as FYNNEI. The germline V end is reduced by 6 bases and the J end by 2 bases; junction bases left unmatched: 7. The investigation overall reported the following: Sequencing cDNA rather than genomic DNA could over-represent highly expressing activated cells, although activation and CD3 levels did not differ between groups. The naive, central memory and regulatory TCRB repertoires appeared to resemble one another more closely among patients than among healthy donors. Only small numbers of individuals were included in the HLA sub-analyses, which left unresolved whether HLA type had any influence on TCRB rearrangement. Shorter templates might have been favored by PCR, but patient and control samples were amplified and corrected together, so both groups would have been affected equally by any skew. At VDJ recombination sites, patients with type 1 diabetes made fewer insertions and deleted more nucleotides, a pattern implying thymic rearrangement abnormalities. In all four CD4+ subsets, TCRB CDR3 length was moderately but significantly shorter in type 1 diabetes patients.

All of the isolated RNA was reverse transcribed with the High Capacity cDNA Reverse Transcription Kit, so expressed TCRB transcripts were sequenced. Naive, central memory and regulatory T cell samples underwent deep immunoSEQ sequencing, averaging about 3.5 million total reads per sample. Sorted cells were lysed in RLT buffer and RNA was extracted with DNase-treated RNeasy Micro or Mini kits, depending on cell number. To prevent cross-contamination, each cell subset was processed individually, whereas patient and healthy donor samples were processed jointly. The immunoSEQ multiplex PCR was used to amplify TCRB sequences from cDNA, generating 87-bp fragments that spanned the CDR3 region. Sequencing of the amplicons was performed on the Illumina HiSeq platform. Per the original workflow: Synthetic template baselines were used to correct PCR bias computationally, reads within Hamming distance 2 were collapsed together, and singletons that could not be merged were discarded. Reads were aligned against IMGT so that V, D and J genes, CDR3 length and insertions or deletions at six rearrangement sites could be assigned. Within each subset, clonotype counts were normalized to sorted cell number, after which true diversity and Gini coefficients were computed with the tcR R package. The overlap coefficient, calculated on TCRB nucleotide sequences, was used to measure repertoire sharing. Out-of-frame TCRB sequences from naive cells were analyzed as a proxy for the pre-selection repertoire. Held by TCRdb, this immuneACCESS table contains in-frame sequences only and omits some clones. Under half of the omission traces to an unresolved V gene where checked; the cause of the rest is unknown. The V and J calls and the clone size are those of that table, but D and trimming were determined from the DNA. In all, the sample holds around 260,000 clones, and approximately 25% of those were seen once. Around 0.012% of the sample belongs to the ten largest clones.

Each donor gave one peripheral blood draw, approximately 110 mL on average, collected into heparinised tubes. A BD FACSAria II was used to sort naive, central memory, regulatory and stem cell-like memory CD4+ T cells with a panel that included CD45RO, CCR7, CD25, CD127, CD95 and CD27. Purity was above 95% for every sorted population. PBMCs were separated immediately by Lymphoprep density gradient centrifugation and were stained directly, without being cultured. Samples were stained and sorted in pairs, with one healthy donor and one patient per experiment, so that batch effects were minimized. This clone turned up a few times. Its recognized antigen is unknown. There are no base qualities to consult, and no much larger clone falls within one base.

This TCR derives from a woman aged 25-40 years with type 1 diabetes. The sequence links TRBV2 to TRBJ2-2; 9 nucleotides in the junction match TRBD1. The sample was naive CD4+ T cells from blood. The cell subset or site label here, explained by the study, means: true naive CD4+ T cells. The CDR3 protein: CASRTPGQGNTGELFF. The sequence in DNA is TGTGCCAGCAGAACTCCGGGACAGGGTAACACCGGGGAGCTGTTTTTT.